Listed here is a single T cell receptor (beta chain). The CDR3 covers 16 residues. Germline values: CDR1 SGHNT, CDR2 YENEEA. J lost 0 bases, V lost 1 base, and 3 bases had no gene match. These data are taken from a study of blood T cell repertoires in COVID-19. Study context: From the United States, Italy and Spain came samples of acute and convalescent COVID-19. T cells, B-cell-depleted T cells, or PBMCs provided the cDNA or gDNA that served as material.

Libraries were prepared by immunoSEQ multiplex PCR; TCRdb keeps only in-frame clonotypes and omits some of them. The repertoire has approximately 110,000 clones, about 83% of them found once; the top ten carry approximately 5.3%. V and J are TRBV11-3 and TRBJ2-3, with 8 bases that match TRBD1. The receptor comes from a human donor in a cohort sampled during active COVID-19. The material sequenced was peripheral blood. The CDR3 nucleotides are TGTGCCAGCAGCTTAGGGACAGGGATTAGCACAGATACGCAGTATTTT. Translating it yields CASSLGTGISTDTQYF.